One and the same sample provided the 8 T cell receptor beta chains below, sequenced in a study of CD8 T cells in ankylosing spondylitis. TCRdb analysed the 5' RACE reads with MiXCR anew, one entry per CDR3 protein. Counted here are about 300,000 distinct CDR3 sequences, more than 20% occurring once; the ten biggest clones make up under 4%. The sample taken for sequencing was blood, either unsorted or a sorted T cell fraction (not recorded which). Every receptor here comes from a female donor with ankylosing spondylitis or in good health (not recorded which).

The J gene is TRBJ2-7, the V gene TRBV5-4; tentative D call: TRBD1 (6 bases). Germline values: CDR1 SGHNT, CDR2 YYREEE (reference sequence). The CDR3 has 16 residues. V was pared by 3 bases and J by 3 bases, with 19 bases between. CDR3 sequence (DNA): TGTGCCAGCAGCTCGGACCCTCAACAGGGATACTACGAGCAGTACTTC. It translates to CASSSDPQQGYYEQYF.

There are a few counts of this clonotype. The chain uses TRBV20-1 and TRBJ2-6; D not certain. The CDR3 loop spans 12 amino acids. Trimming removed 6 bases at V and 0 bases at J, with 3 bases between. CDR1 DFQATT and CDR2 SNEGSKA come from the germline V gene (reference sequence). The chain's CDR3 is CSALSGANVLTF. The CDR3 DNA is TGCAGTGCCCTCTCTGGGGCCAACGTCCTGACTTTC.

The rearrangement links TRBV11-2 to TRBJ1-3; TRBD1 is a possible D gene (5 bases). V lost 2 bases, J lost 0 bases, and 8 bases lay in between. In germline, CDR1 is SGHAT, CDR2 FQNNGV. This CDR3 is 15 amino acids long. CDR3 in amino acids: CASSLTGDSGNTIYF. The CDR3 nucleotides are TGTGCCAGCAGCTTAACAGGCGACTCTGGAAACACCATATATTTT.

This clonotype was seen many times. The chain carries TRBV29-1 and TRBJ1-5; D not resolved. The CDR3 totals 12 residues. Germline CDR1 is SQVTM and CDR2 is ANQGSEA. Trimming took off 4 bases at V and 5 bases at J, with 9 bases between the two ends. The chain's CDR3 is CSVGQLDQPQHF. The CDR3 region has the DNA TGCAGCGTTGGGCAGCTTGATCAGCCCCAGCATTTT.

CDR3 in DNA: TGTGCCAGCAGCCAAGGTGGCGGGATAGGTAATGAGCAGTTCTTC. Encoded protein: CASSQGGGIGNEQFF. This chain links TRBV14 with TRBJ2-1, with D possibly TRBD2 on 6 matching bases. The germline V gene has CDR1 SGHDN and CDR2 FVKESK. CDR3 length equals 15 residues. V was shortened by 1 base and J by 7 bases, with 14 bases between the two germline ends.

The V gene is TRBV14, the J gene TRBJ1-1; 9 bases agree with TRBD1. Germline trimming cut 4 bases from V and 3 bases from J; bases unmatched to any gene: 3. Germline loops: CDR1 SGHDN, CDR2 FVKESK. The CDR3 is 14 residues long. The CDR3 reads CASSPGTGYTEAFF. The CDR3 bases are TGTGCCAGCAGCCCCGGGACAGGGTACACTGAAGCTTTCTTT.

This clonotype has at least ten counts. The V gene is TRBV12-3 or TRBV12-4, the J gene TRBJ2-5, with D perhaps being TRBD1 or TRBD2 (5 bases each). V was clipped by 8 bases and J by 8 bases, with 18 bases between them. The CDR3 is 13 amino acids. CDR3 amino acids: CASSYQRGLTQYF. CDR3 in DNA: TGTGCCAGCTCGTACCAGAGGGGTTTAACCCAGTACTTC.

CDR3 coding DNA: TGTGCCAGCAGCCTTAGCGGGAGAGCGGGCGAGCAGTACTTC. This codes for CASSLSGRAGEQYF. The chain couples TRBV3-1 to TRBJ2-7; 9 bases map to TRBD2. V gave up 4 bases and J gave up 6 bases; unmatched junction bases: 7. The length of the CDR3 is 14 residues. The germline gives CDR1 LGHDT, CDR2 YNNKEL (reference sequence).